The rows below give T cell receptor beta chains drawn from one sample of a study of blood T cell repertoires in COVID-19. The assay was immunoSEQ multiplex PCR, and TCRdb's table has in-frame clones only and misses some. The data hold hundreds of thousands of clones, with roughly four fifths observed a single time. Sequencing input: peripheral blood. These receptors came from a woman over 75 with acute or convalescent COVID-19. Both conserved end residues are part of each CDR3. Fields, in order: J gene, clone size, V gene, D gene, CDR3 protein, CDR3 DNA. A D gene is named only where the DNA matches it firmly. Rows may omit the clone size; those that give it use once, few, many or a size class.

J: TRBJ2-1
size: .
V: TRBV19
D: TRBD1
CDR3: CASSIRTGNGYNEQFF
DNA: TGTGCCAGTAGTATTCGGACAGGGAATGGGTACAATGAGCAGTTCTTC

J: TRBJ2-2
size: .
V: TRBV11-2
D: TRBD1
CDR3: CASSSDRVNTGELFF
DNA: TGTGCCAGCAGCTCGGACAGGGTGAACACCGGGGAGCTGTTTTTT

J: TRBJ1-4
size: .
V: TRBV6-6
D: TRBD1
CDR3: CASTTGGEKLFF
DNA: TGTGCCAGCACCACAGGGGGTGAAAAACTGTTTTTT

J: TRBJ2-1
size: .
V: TRBV30
D: TRBD2
CDR3: CAWSRGTSGRGHEQFF
DNA: TGTGCCTGGAGCCGCGGGACTAGCGGCAGAGGGCATGAGCAGTTCTTC

J: TRBJ1-6
size: once
V: TRBV11-2
D: .
CDR3: CASRIGGAGNSPLHF
DNA: TGTGCCAGCAGAATAGGGGGGGCTGGGAATTCACCCCTCCACTTT

J: TRBJ1-2
size: few
V: TRBV5-1
D: .
CDR3: CASKQDPKFYGYTF
DNA: TGCGCCAGCAAGCAAGATCCTAAATTCTATGGCTACACCTTC

J: TRBJ2-2
size: .
V: TRBV3-1/TRBV3-2
D: .
CDR3: CASSQDPTGELFF
DNA: TGTGCCAGCAGCCAAGACCCGACCGGGGAGCTGTTTTTT

J: TRBJ2-1
size: .
V: TRBV3-1/TRBV3-2
D: TRBD2
CDR3: CASSPHSGGPYNEQFF
DNA: TGTGCCAGCAGCCCACACAGCGGGGGACCCTACAATGAGCAGTTCTTC

J: TRBJ1-1
size: .
V: TRBV28
D: .
CDR3: CASRVWGQGVATEAFF
DNA: TGTGCCAGCAGGGTGTGGGGGCAGGGTGTCGCCACTGAAGCTTTCTTT

J: TRBJ2-3
size: .
V: TRBV24-1
D: .
CDR3: CATSPLQVGGHDTDTQYF
DNA: TGTGCCACCAGTCCACTCCAGGTAGGGGGACACGACACAGATACGCAGTATTTT

J: TRBJ2-3
size: .
V: TRBV11-3
D: TRBD2
CDR3: CASSLHSGGPDTQYF
DNA: TGTGCCAGCAGCTTACACAGCGGGGGGCCAGATACGCAGTATTTT

J: TRBJ2-7
size: .
V: TRBV9
D: TRBD1
CDR3: CASTAGTGPYEQYF
DNA: TGTGCCAGCACCGCCGGGACAGGGCCCTACGAGCAGTACTTC

J: TRBJ1-2
size: few
V: TRBV7-9
D: .
CDR3: CASSTLGVGMYGYTF
DNA: TGTGCCAGCAGCACCCTGGGCGTCGGGATGTATGGCTACACCTTC

J: TRBJ1-2
size: few
V: TRBV6-5
D: .
CDR3: CASSSQGGGGGYTF
DNA: TGTGCCAGCAGTTCCCAGGGCGGGGGGGGTGGCTACACCTTC

J: TRBJ1-2
size: .
V: TRBV6-5
D: .
CDR3: CASRAGIYGYTF
DNA: TGTGCCAGCAGGGCGGGTATCTATGGCTACACCTTC

J: TRBJ2-1
size: .
V: TRBV6-5
D: TRBD2
CDR3: CASSYSGGGDYNEQFF
DNA: TGTGCCAGCAGTTACTCTGGGGGGGGAGATTACAATGAGCAGTTCTTC

J: TRBJ1-3
size: .
V: TRBV28
D: .
CDR3: CASSPPRTAGNTIYF
DNA: TGTGCCAGCAGCCCGCCCCGGACAGCCGGAAACACCATATATTTT

J: TRBJ1-1
size: many
V: TRBV12-3/TRBV12-4
D: .
CDR3: CASKTRTEAFF
DNA: TGTGCCAGCAAGACACGCACTGAAGCTTTCTTT

J: TRBJ2-3
size: .
V: TRBV5-1
D: TRBD2
CDR3: CASSLDPSGGGRADTQYF
DNA: TGCGCCAGCAGCTTGGATCCTAGCGGGGGGGGCCGGGCAGATACGCAGTATTTT

J: TRBJ1-1
size: once
V: TRBV11-2
D: TRBD1
CDR3: CASSPDRGTEAFF
DNA: TGTGCCAGCAGCCCGGACAGGGGAACTGAAGCTTTCTTT

J: TRBJ1-4
size: .
V: TRBV20-1
D: .
CDR3: CSAPSEKLFF
DNA: TGCAGTGCCCCGAGTGAAAAACTGTTTTTT

J: TRBJ1-1
size: .
V: TRBV12-3/TRBV12-4
D: .
CDR3: CASTGGFEAFF
DNA: TGTGCCAGCACGGGGGGCTTTGAAGCTTTCTTT

J: TRBJ2-5
size: .
V: TRBV6-6
D: .
CDR3: CASSYSGPRETQYF
DNA: TGTGCCAGCAGTTACTCGGGGCCCCGGGAGACCCAGTACTTC

J: TRBJ2-3
size: .
V: TRBV11-3
D: .
CDR3: CASSKAGTDTQYF
DNA: TGTGCCAGCAGCAAAGCGGGCACAGATACGCAGTATTTT

J: TRBJ2-6
size: .
V: TRBV28
D: .
CDR3: CASSFRSRGAGANVLTF
DNA: TGTGCCAGCAGTTTCCGTTCCAGGGGGGCTGGGGCCAACGTCCTGACTTTC

J: TRBJ2-5
size: .
V: TRBV20-1
D: TRBD2
CDR3: CSASRGGRETQYF
DNA: TGCAGTGCTAGTCGGGGGGGCCGGGAGACCCAGTACTTC

J: TRBJ1-4
size: .
V: TRBV15
D: .
CDR3: CATSRVWGPTNEKLFF
DNA: TGTGCCACCAGCAGAGTCTGGGGGCCAACTAATGAAAAACTGTTTTTT

J: TRBJ1-5
size: .
V: TRBV19
D: .
CDR3: CASSAQGGGNQPQHF
DNA: TGTGCCAGTTCGGCTCAGGGAGGAGGCAATCAGCCCCAGCATTTT

J: TRBJ2-3
size: .
V: TRBV18
D: TRBD1
CDR3: CASSPGTGGADTQYF
DNA: TGTGCCAGCTCACCCGGGACAGGGGGCGCAGATACGCAGTATTTT

J: TRBJ1-3
size: .
V: TRBV20-1
D: .
CDR3: CSAPSGNTIYF
DNA: TGCAGTGCCCCGAGTGGAAACACCATATATTTT

J: TRBJ1-6
size: .
V: TRBV5-1
D: TRBD1
CDR3: CASSLGGQGLSLHF
DNA: TGCGCCAGCAGCTTGGGGGGACAGGGTCTGTCCCTCCACTTT

J: TRBJ2-7
size: .
V: TRBV2
D: .
CDR3: CASTRDSGEQYF
DNA: TGTGCCAGCACCCGGGACTCCGGCGAGCAGTACTTC

J: TRBJ2-5
size: .
V: TRBV29-1
D: TRBD2
CDR3: CSVEAPSGGAIPETQYF
DNA: TGCAGCGTTGAAGCGCCTAGCGGGGGGGCAATTCCAGAGACCCAGTACTTC

J: TRBJ2-5
size: .
V: TRBV3-1/TRBV3-2
D: .
CDR3: CASSQDSAGAETQYF
DNA: TGTGCCAGCAGCCAAGATTCGGCAGGGGCAGAGACCCAGTACTTC

J: TRBJ2-4
size: .
V: TRBV19
D: .
CDR3: CASIGRPQGSQYF
DNA: TGTGCCAGTATTGGCCGGCCTCAGGGGAGTCAGTACTTC

J: TRBJ1-3
size: .
V: TRBV15
D: .
CDR3: CATSRDRGSSGNTIYF
DNA: TGTGCCACCAGCAGAGACAGGGGCAGCTCTGGAAACACCATATATTTT

J: TRBJ2-7
size: .
V: TRBV6-5
D: TRBD1
CDR3: CASSSAGTGGTHEQYF
DNA: TGTGCCAGCAGTTCAGCAGGGACAGGGGGAACCCACGAGCAGTACTTC

J: TRBJ2-2
size: .
V: TRBV6-5
D: .
CDR3: CASSYSAGGTGELFF
DNA: TGTGCCAGCAGTTACTCGGCGGGTGGCACCGGGGAGCTGTTTTTT

J: TRBJ1-2
size: few
V: TRBV28
D: TRBD1
CDR3: CASSFLGQGNYGYTF
DNA: TGTGCCAGCAGTTTTCTTGGACAGGGTAACTATGGCTACACCTTC

J: TRBJ2-7
size: .
V: TRBV27
D: TRBD2
CDR3: CATGGGVVQYF
DNA: TGTGCCACCGGTGGGGGGGTCGTGCAGTACTTC

J: TRBJ2-3
size: .
V: TRBV4-1
D: .
CDR3: CASSPPTDTQYF
DNA: TGCGCCAGCAGCCCCCCAACAGATACGCAGTATTTT

J: TRBJ1-1
size: .
V: TRBV12-3/TRBV12-4
D: .
CDR3: CASSLTSNTEAFF
DNA: TGTGCCAGCAGTTTGACAAGTAACACTGAAGCTTTCTTT

J: TRBJ1-5
size: .
V: TRBV3-1/TRBV3-2
D: .
CDR3: CASSPGYSLPQHF
DNA: TGTGCCAGCAGCCCCGGCTACAGTCTACCCCAGCATTTT

J: TRBJ1-1
size: .
V: TRBV5-1
D: .
CDR3: CASSAGTRNTEAFF
DNA: TGCGCCAGCAGCGCCGGGACACGGAACACTGAAGCTTTCTTT

J: TRBJ1-4
size: .
V: TRBV5-1
D: TRBD1
CDR3: CASSLGQGNEKLFF
DNA: TGCGCCAGCAGCCTGGGACAGGGAAATGAAAAACTGTTTTTT

J: TRBJ2-5
size: .
V: TRBV27
D: TRBD1
CDR3: CASSPQDRVLTQYF
DNA: TGTGCCAGCAGCCCCCAGGACAGGGTTCTGACCCAGTACTTC

J: TRBJ2-5
size: once
V: TRBV6-5
D: TRBD2
CDR3: CASSYSLAGVQETQYF
DNA: TGTGCCAGCAGTTACTCACTAGCGGGGGTGCAAGAGACCCAGTACTTC

J: TRBJ2-1
size: .
V: TRBV10-1
D: .
CDR3: CASSVDSSSYNEQFF
DNA: TGCGCCAGCAGCGTCGACTCCAGCTCCTACAATGAGCAGTTCTTC

J: TRBJ2-5
size: once
V: TRBV29-1
D: TRBD2
CDR3: CSGGRLGAGVETQYF
DNA: TGCAGCGGTGGGCGGTTAGGAGCGGGGGTGGAGACCCAGTACTTC

J: TRBJ1-2
size: .
V: TRBV27
D: .
CDR3: CASSLSGAYNYGYTF
DNA: TGTGCCAGCAGTTTATCCGGAGCCTATAACTATGGCTACACCTTC

J: TRBJ1-2
size: few
V: TRBV20-1
D: TRBD1
CDR3: CSAWDSYGYTF
DNA: TGCAGTGCATGGGACAGCTATGGCTACACCTTC

J: TRBJ1-5
size: .
V: TRBV5-6
D: TRBD1
CDR3: CASSLGTGGQPQHF
DNA: TGTGCCAGCAGCTTGGGGACAGGCGGGCAGCCCCAGCATTTT

J: TRBJ2-1
size: .
V: TRBV5-1
D: .
CDR3: CASSLEAGSYNEQFF
DNA: TGCGCCAGCAGCTTGGAGGCAGGTTCCTACAATGAGCAGTTCTTC

J: TRBJ2-2
size: .
V: TRBV7-9
D: TRBD1
CDR3: CASSLRTGGTGGELFF
DNA: TGTGCCAGCAGCTTAAGGACAGGGGGGACCGGAGGGGAGCTGTTTTTT

J: TRBJ2-2
size: .
V: TRBV7-6
D: TRBD1
CDR3: CASSLAAGGSTGELFF
DNA: TGTGCCAGCAGCTTAGCGGCAGGGGGTAGTACCGGGGAGCTGTTTTTT

J: TRBJ2-2
size: .
V: TRBV7-3
D: TRBD2
CDR3: CASSLRPSLAGGRNGELFF
DNA: TGTGCCAGCAGCTTACGGCCCTCTCTAGCGGGGGGGCGGAACGGGGAGCTGTTTTTT

J: TRBJ1-2
size: .
V: TRBV28
D: TRBD1
CDR3: CASSWDRGLRGYTF
DNA: TGTGCCAGCAGTTGGGACAGGGGGCTTAGGGGCTACACCTTC